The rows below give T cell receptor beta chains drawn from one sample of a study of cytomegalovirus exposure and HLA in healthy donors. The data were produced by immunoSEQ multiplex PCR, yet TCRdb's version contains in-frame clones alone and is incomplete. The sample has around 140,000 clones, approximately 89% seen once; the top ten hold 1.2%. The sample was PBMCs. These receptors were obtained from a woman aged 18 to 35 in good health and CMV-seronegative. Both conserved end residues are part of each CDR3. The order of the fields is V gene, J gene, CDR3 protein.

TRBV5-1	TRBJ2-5	CASSLRQGGETQYF
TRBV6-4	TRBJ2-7	CASSELAGGSYEQYF
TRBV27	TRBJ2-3	CASSFNSDTQYF
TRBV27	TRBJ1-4	CASSPGHLATNEKLFF
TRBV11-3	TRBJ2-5	CASSLGLAGGTQETQYF
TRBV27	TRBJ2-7	CASSLSGMTGGSYEQYF
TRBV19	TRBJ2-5	CASSIALWDSQYF
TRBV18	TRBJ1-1	CASSHGQNTEAFF
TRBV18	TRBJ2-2	CASLHGGSTGELFF
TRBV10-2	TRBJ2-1	CASTPSGGEGYNEQFF
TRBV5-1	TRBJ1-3	CASSLAETPSGNTIYF
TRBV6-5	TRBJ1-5	CASTDRGGQPQHF
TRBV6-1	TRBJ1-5	CASSAFSGNQPQHF
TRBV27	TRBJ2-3	CASRVRRGTDTQYF
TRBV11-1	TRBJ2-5	CASSTPGQETQYF
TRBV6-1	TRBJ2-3	CASSEFGTQYF
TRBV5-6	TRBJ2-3	CASSTRAGPVHTQYF
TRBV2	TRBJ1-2	CASSPGGQYYGYTF
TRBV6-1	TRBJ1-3	CASSDDVGGNTIYF
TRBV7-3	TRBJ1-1	CASSPTGTGVFTEAFF
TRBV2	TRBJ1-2	CASSANLNYGYTF
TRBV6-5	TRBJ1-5	CASSYASGTDNQPQHF
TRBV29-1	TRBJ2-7	CSAMTGSRVSEQYF
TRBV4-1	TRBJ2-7	CASSQQGQGRLRYEQYF
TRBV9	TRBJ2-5	CASSTPWEGQGETQYF
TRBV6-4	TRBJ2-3	CASRGTDTDTQYF
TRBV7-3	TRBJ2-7	CASSLTGGLVDEQYF
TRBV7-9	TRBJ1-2	CASSFRGRDYGYTF
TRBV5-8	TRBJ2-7	CASSLTGGDEQYF
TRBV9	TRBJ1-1	CASTNSRTEAFF
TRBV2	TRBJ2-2	CARRGTGNDLGELFF
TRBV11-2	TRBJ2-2	CASSPLELLTGELFF
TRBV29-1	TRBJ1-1	CSVGGTEAFF
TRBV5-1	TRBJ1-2	CASSLGSGPGGYTF
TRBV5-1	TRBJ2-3	CASGEGNTGDTQYF
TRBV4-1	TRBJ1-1	CASSQYINTDTEAFF
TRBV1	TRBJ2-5	CTSSGNLARQETQYF
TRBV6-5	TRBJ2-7	CASEGNYEQYF
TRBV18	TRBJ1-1	CASSPPWSGGGGTEAFF
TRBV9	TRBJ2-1	CASSVASPSAANEQFF
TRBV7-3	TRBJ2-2	CASSAPPGTASPGELFF
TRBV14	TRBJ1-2	CASSQFVGQTGGYTF
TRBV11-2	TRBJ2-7	CASSFTGPSEQYF
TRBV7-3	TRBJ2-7	CASSLGLADEQYF
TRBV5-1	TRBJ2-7	CASSLDWTGLYEQYF
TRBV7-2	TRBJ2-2	CASSDLGLDTGELFF
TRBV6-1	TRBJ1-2	CASRARGMEGYTF
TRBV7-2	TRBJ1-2	CASSITTGLGYGYTF
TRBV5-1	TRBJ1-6	CASSRDRPGNTPLHF
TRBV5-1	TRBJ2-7	CASRDHKGSEVFYEQYF
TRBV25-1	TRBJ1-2	CASSDRYGNYGYTF
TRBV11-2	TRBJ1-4	CASSPRRGEKLFF
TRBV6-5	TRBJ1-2	CASSYQGAYGYTF
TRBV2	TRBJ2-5	CGTGGEQETQYF